A single sample gave rise to the 24 T cell receptor beta chains below, sequenced in a study of blood T cells in healthy people across ages. For the second PCR, which ran for about 7 to 12 cycles, a sample-barcoded 5' primer and a J-beta primer mix were used. TCRdb redid the calling of the 5' RACE reads with MiXCR, one entry per CDR3 protein. The table records 950,000 to 1,200,000 distinct CDR3 sequences, around two fifths of them present only once. Sequences were obtained from blood. These TCRs come from a man in his late teens or twenties in good health.

To note about this clonotype: Being one base from a much bigger clone, this may be a read error. The chain carries TRBV12-3 or TRBV12-4 and TRBJ1-2; D is uncertain. The CDR3 loop spans 14 amino acids. CDR3 region: CANSLSPVAYGYTF. The CDR3 DNA reads TGTGCCAACAGTTTATCCCCCGTAGCCTATGGCTACACCTTC.

The genes are TRBV28 and TRBJ1-2; D is possibly TRBD1 (5 bases). The CDR3 extends over 13 amino acids. V lost 5 bases, J lost 6 bases, and 13 bases lay in between. Germline CDR1 MDHEN, CDR2 SYDVKM. In DNA form, the CDR3 reads TGTGCCAGCAGTCTCAGGGTAGGAGATGGCTACACCTTC. Translation gives CASSLRVGDGYTF.

Details on this clonotype: At one of its ends the junction is not consistent with the germline gene, which may arise from a read error. CDR3 nucleotide sequence: TGTGCTAGCAGCTTAGGCGGGGCAGGGACGGATGAGCAGTTCTTC. As protein: CASSLGGAGTDEQFF. The chain couples TRBV7-7 to TRBJ2-1, with TRBD2 as a possible D gene (6 bases). CDR1 is SSHAT and CDR2 is FNYEAQ in the germline V gene (reference sequence). This CDR3 contains 15 residues.

The DNA of the CDR3 is TGTGCCAGCAGAGACTCACAGGGAAGAAACTATGGCTACACCTTC. Translating gives CASRDSQGRNYGYTF. V usage is TRBV19 and J usage is TRBJ1-2, with a possible D match to TRBD1 (6 bases). The V and J ends lost 9 bases and 2 bases respectively, with 19 bases between them. Per the germline V gene, CDR1 is LNHDA and CDR2 is SQIVND (reference sequence). The CDR3 sequence is 15 residues long.

The V gene is TRBV10-3, the J gene TRBJ2-2; the match to TRBD2 covers 8 bases. Trimming took 3 bases from V and 1 from J; bases not matched to a gene: 4. CDR3 length: 16 amino acids. CDR1 is ENHRY, CDR2 SYGVKD, per germline. CDR3 region: CAISDTGGKNTGELFF. In DNA, the CDR3 is TGTGCCATCAGTGATACGGGGGGGAAGAACACCGGGGAGCTGTTTTTT.

The rearrangement joins TRBV7-2 to TRBJ1-6; 9 positions agree with TRBD1. Trimming cost V 5 bases and J 8 bases; bases outside gene matches: 4. CDR1 SGHTA and CDR2 FQGNSA come from the germline V gene. This CDR3 has 14 amino acids. CDR3 DNA sequence: TGTGCCAGCAGCGGACAGGGGCTCTATTCACCCCTCCACTTT. As protein: CASSGQGLYSPLHF.

The table lists this clonotype with a few counts. This chain uses TRBV7-9 with TRBJ1-2; no firm D call. In germline, CDR1 is SEHNR, CDR2 FQNEAQ (reference sequence). V gave up 2 bases and J gave up 4 bases, with 14 bases separating them. This CDR3 region has 15 residues. CDR3 region: CASSLFFGEGYGYTF. The CDR3 region has the DNA TGTGCCAGCAGCTTATTCTTTGGGGAGGGCTATGGCTACACCTTC.

In its sample, this clonotype was seen a few times. The V call is TRBV19, the J call TRBJ2-3, with TRBD1 matching 7 bases. This CDR3 contains 17 residues. With V trimmed by 3 bases and J by 2 bases, 11 bases remained unmatched. In germline, CDR1 is LNHDA, CDR2 SQIVND (reference sequence). CDR3 coding DNA: TGTGCCAGTAGTATGAGATCGACAGGGAGACTCACAGATACGCAGTATTTT. Translation gives CASSMRSTGRLTDTQYF.

There are many counts of this clonotype. The V call is TRBV6-2 or TRBV6-3, the J call TRBJ1-2, with TRBD1 as a possible D gene (5 bases). The CDR3 loop spans 13 amino acids. Looked up from germline, CDR1 is MNHEY and CDR2 is SVGEGT. V was shortened by 6 bases and J by 4 bases, with 12 bases between the two germline ends. The CDR3 bases are TGTGCCAGCAGCCCTGGAGGGACCTATGGCTACACCTTC. This gives the protein CASSPGGTYGYTF.

The V call is TRBV27, the J call TRBJ2-3; the D call may be TRBD1 or TRBD2 (5 bases each). The germline V gene encodes CDR1 MNHEY and CDR2 SMNVEV (reference sequence). This CDR3 region has 17 residues. The V and J ends lost 2 bases and 2 bases respectively, with 17 bases between them. DNA of the CDR3: TGTGCCAGCAGTTTAACCCCCCCTCGGGGCTTCACAGATACGCAGTATTTT. Translating it yields CASSLTPPRGFTDTQYF.

The sample holds a few counts of this clonotype. The CDR3 nucleotides are TGTGCCAGCAGTTTACGGGGCAGGGTGTCCAAAAACATTCAGTACTTC. It encodes CASSLRGRVSKNIQYF. The chain combines TRBV12-3 or TRBV12-4 with TRBJ2-4; perhaps D is TRBD1 or TRBD2 (5 bases each). The CDR3 runs 16 residues. Trimming cost V 2 bases and J 2 bases, with 13 bases left between them.

The chain couples TRBV7-9 to TRBJ2-7, with TRBD1 identical over 8 bases. CDR1 and CDR2 (germline): SEHNR, FQNEAQ (reference sequence). With V trimmed by 4 bases and J by 6 bases, 11 bases remained unmatched. The CDR3 is made up of 15 amino acids. CDR3 protein: CASSSRNRGFREQYF. Here the CDR3 DNA reads TGTGCCAGCAGCTCTCGAAACAGGGGGTTCCGCGAGCAGTACTTC. Drawing the rest from reference TRBV7-9 and TRBJ2-7, the complete variable domain is DTGVSQNPRHKITKRGQNVTFRCDPISEHNRLYWYRQTLGQGPEFLTYFQNEAQLEKSRLLSDRFSAERPKGSFSTLEIQRTEQGDSAMYLCASSSRNRGFREQYFGPGTRLTVT.

The V and J genes are TRBV12-3 or TRBV12-4 and TRBJ2-5; D perhaps matches TRBD1 (5 bases). V lost 1 base and J 5 bases, leaving 17 bases between the germline ends. CDR3 length: 16 residues. The CDR3 loop reads CASSLERLGKGETQYF. CDR3 coding DNA: TGTGCCAGCAGTTTAGAGAGGCTAGGGAAGGGGGAGACCCAGTACTTC.

This clonotype has just a few counts. This chain joins TRBV9 and TRBJ2-3; D remains unclear. The germline gives CDR1 SGDLS, CDR2 YYNGEE. Trimming removed 1 base from V and 2 bases from J, with 5 bases in between. The CDR3 extends over 13 amino acids. The CDR3 spells CASSVRLTDTQYF. CDR3 in DNA: TGTGCCAGCAGCGTACGGCTCACAGATACGCAGTATTTT.

The DNA for the CDR3 is TGTGCCAGCAGTTTAGGAATCTTACAGGGCCTTGGAGACACTGAAGCTTTCTTT. It encodes CASSLGILQGLGDTEAFF. The J gene is TRBJ1-1, the V gene TRBV27, with D possibly TRBD1 on 6 matching bases. This CDR3 is built from 18 residues. Trimming removed 2 bases at V and 3 bases at J, with 22 bases between. Germline assignment: CDR1 MNHEY and CDR2 SMNVEV (reference sequence).

This clonotype was counted between two and nine times. This chain connects TRBV9 to TRBJ2-4; TRBD1 matches at 7 bases. V was clipped by 0 bases and J by 8 bases; unmatched bases: 5. The CDR3 is 14 residues long. CDR1 is SGDLS and CDR2 is YYNGEE in the germline V gene. The CDR3 reads CASSVGQGDHIQYF. The CDR3 coding sequence is TGTGCCAGCAGCGTAGGACAGGGTGACCACATTCAGTACTTC. Full variable domain (remainder filled in from reference TRBV9 and TRBJ2-4): DSGVTQTPKHLITATGQRVTLRCSPRSGDLSVYWYQQSLDQGLQFLIQYYNGEERAKGNILERFSAQQFPDLHSELNLSSLELGDSALYFCASSVGQGDHIQYFGAGTRLSVL.

The sample holds a few counts of this clonotype. The J gene is TRBJ1-4, the V gene TRBV4-2; D uncertain. Germline V gene lookup returns CDR1 LGHNA and CDR2 YNFKEQ. The V end was cut by 0 bases, the J end by 5 bases, with 7 bases between. The CDR3 totals 14 residues. CDR3 sequence reads: CASSQESENEKLFF. The CDR3 bases are TGTGCCAGCAGCCAAGAATCAGAAAATGAAAAACTGTTTTTT.

This clonotype was seen a handful of times. The V gene is TRBV27, the J gene TRBJ2-5, with D uncertain. The J call is doubtful: the DNA matches TRBJ2-7 better. This CDR3 region has 15 residues. CDR1 is MNHEY, CDR2 SMNVEV, per germline (reference sequence). The CDR3 here is CASSLSGGQTYEQYF. The CDR3 DNA follows: TGTGCCAGCTCCCTAAGTGGTGGCCAGACCTACGAGCAGTACTTC.

This chain joins TRBV7-2 and TRBJ1-1, with 9 bases fitting TRBD1. This CDR3 has 16 residues. With 5 bases clipped from V and 5 bases from J, the junction kept 12 bases outside the gene matches. The V gene's germline CDR1 is SGHTA and CDR2 FQGNSA. The DNA for the CDR3 is TGTGCCAGCAGCGCACTGTCCGGACAGGGGAAAACTGAAGCTTTCTTT. Its protein is CASSALSGQGKTEAFF.

A few counts support this clonotype. The rearrangement joins TRBV7-9 to TRBJ2-7, with no clear D. The J call is in doubt because the DNA end fits TRBJ2-5 better. This CDR3 comprises 11 residues. Germline V gene sequence: CDR1 SEHNR, CDR2 FQNEAQ (reference sequence). The chain's CDR3 is CASGWRETQYF. DNA of the CDR3: TGTGCCAGCGGATGGCGGGAGACCCAGTACTTC.

This clonotype was counted between two and nine times. This rearrangement joins TRBV5-1 to TRBJ2-2, with D possibly being TRBD2 (5 bases). The CDR3 runs to 15 residues. The V end was cut by 5 bases, the J end by 2 bases, with 13 bases between. Germline V gives CDR1 SGHRS, CDR2 YFSETQ. The CDR3 sequence: CASSPDGVNTGELFF. The CDR3 nucleotides are TGCGCCAGCAGTCCTGACGGGGTAAACACCGGGGAGCTGTTTTTT.

In its sample, this clonotype was seen a few times. The CDR3 DNA reads TGCGCCAGCAGCTTGGGGCCCCAGGGGCTCTATAGCAATCAGCCCCAGCATTTT. Its protein is CASSLGPQGLYSNQPQHF. The chain employs TRBV5-1 and TRBJ1-5; the D gene is possibly TRBD1 (6 bases). This CDR3 is 18 amino acids long. Trimming took 0 bases from V and 0 from J, leaving 16 bases between them. From germline, CDR1 is SGHRS and CDR2 YFSETQ.

This clonotype was found a few times. V is TRBV15 and J is TRBJ1-5; D unresolved. V was clipped by 4 bases and J by 0 bases, with 4 bases between them. Germline CDR1 and CDR2: LNHNV and YYDKDF (reference sequence). The CDR3 spans 13 residues. The CDR3: CATSINSNQPQHF. In nucleotides, the CDR3 is TGTGCCACCAGCATAAATAGCAATCAGCCCCAGCATTTT.

This clonotype was counted ten times or more. The V and J genes are TRBV5-1 and TRBJ2-3; D gene uncertain. With 0 bases removed from V and 1 base from J, the gap between germline ends came to 9 bases. CDR1 is SGHRS, CDR2 YFSETQ, per germline. The CDR3 has 15 residues. The CDR3 protein is CASSLDPLRTDTQYF. The CDR3 nucleotides are TGCGCCAGCAGCTTGGACCCCCTCCGCACAGATACGCAGTATTTT.